The rows below give T cell receptor beta chains drawn from one sample of a study of Graves' ophthalmopathy and Graves' hyperthyroidism. Each CDR3 protein gets one entry after TCRdb re-called the multiplex PCR reads with MiXCR. The table includes 740,000 or so distinct CDR3 sequences, approximately 40% detected once. Sequenced sample: peripheral blood. The receptors originated from an adult man with Graves' ophthalmopathy. CDR3s include the opening cysteine and the closing phenylalanine or tryptophan.

v_gene	CDR3aa
TRBV7-2	CASSQGPSEQGSYEQYF
TRBV20-1	CSASGGKGGNQPQHF
TRBV6-5	CASRRTGGNNQPQHF
TRBV10-3	CAISEEGAHGYTF
TRBV29-1	CSARQGLHEQYF
TRBV20-1	CSAWTATYEQYF
TRBV10-3	CASRAGSGNTIYF
TRBV9	CASSVDGGRPEAFF
TRBV5-4	CASSKGAEQYF
TRBV29-1	CSSTLGGSTEAFF
TRBV20-1	CSAFRGGAPNTEAFF
TRBV11-2	CASSLIGPMNTEAFF
TRBV10-3	CAIASGVVTGELFF
TRBV7-9	CASSLTGSSGGETQYF